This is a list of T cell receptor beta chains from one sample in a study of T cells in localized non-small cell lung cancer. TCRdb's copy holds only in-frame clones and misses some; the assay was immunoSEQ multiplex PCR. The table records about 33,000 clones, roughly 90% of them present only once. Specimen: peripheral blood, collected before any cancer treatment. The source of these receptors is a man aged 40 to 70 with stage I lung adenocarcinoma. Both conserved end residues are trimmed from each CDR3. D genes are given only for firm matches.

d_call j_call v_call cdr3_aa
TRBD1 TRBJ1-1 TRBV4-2 ASSQSGGIEAF
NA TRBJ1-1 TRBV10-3 AVRTVSSNTEAF
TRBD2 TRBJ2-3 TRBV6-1 ASREISGGAADTQY
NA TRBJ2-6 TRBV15 ATAPFLFLPSSGANVLT
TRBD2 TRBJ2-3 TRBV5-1 ASSLAGASGGDTQY
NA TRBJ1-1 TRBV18 ASSPTASLTEVPTEAF
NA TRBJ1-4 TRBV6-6 ASSSSGGTTNEKLF
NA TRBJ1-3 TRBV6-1 ASRPQAGLGNTIY
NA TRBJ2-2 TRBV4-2 ASSQDRTPVPTGELF
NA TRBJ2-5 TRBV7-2 ASSLGPSDQY
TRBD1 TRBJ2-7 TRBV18 ASSPGQDYEQY
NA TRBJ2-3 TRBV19 ASTVDLNTDTQY
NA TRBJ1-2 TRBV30 AWSATSYGYT
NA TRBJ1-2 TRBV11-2 ASSLVSGPANYGYT
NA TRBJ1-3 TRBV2 ASSEVQKNTIY
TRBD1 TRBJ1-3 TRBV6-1 ASSVDRGVRTGNTIY
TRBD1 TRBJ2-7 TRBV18 ASSPMGQGYEQY
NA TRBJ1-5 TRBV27 ASSAFQGAGPQH
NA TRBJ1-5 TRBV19 ASRPDRRGGQPQH
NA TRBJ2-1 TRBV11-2 ASSLEGGGGNEQF
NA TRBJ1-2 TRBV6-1 ASSEEAGGRGYT
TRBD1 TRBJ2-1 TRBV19 ASSMGRGTGVVNEQF
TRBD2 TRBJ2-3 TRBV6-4 ASSDSHGGADTQY
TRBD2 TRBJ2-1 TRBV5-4 ASSPTSGTSYNEQF
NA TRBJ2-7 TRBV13 ASRDAGAPGEQY
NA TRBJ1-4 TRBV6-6 ASSYQAKLF
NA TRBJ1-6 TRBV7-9 ASSLTLTGGSNSPLH
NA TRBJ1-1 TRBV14 ASSLIHRVPNTEAF
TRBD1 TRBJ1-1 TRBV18 ASSADREAEAF
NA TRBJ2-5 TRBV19 ASSKGGRPETQY
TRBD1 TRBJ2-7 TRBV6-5 ASRQGPYEQY
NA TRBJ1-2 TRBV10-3 AIRQEPIYGYT
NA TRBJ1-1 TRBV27 ASSLSSSANTEAF
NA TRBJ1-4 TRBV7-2 ASSSGGYEKLF
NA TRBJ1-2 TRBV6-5 ASSPGGGYGYT
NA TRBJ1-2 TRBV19 ASTPGEVGYT
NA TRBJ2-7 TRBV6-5 ASSHQAGFSEQY
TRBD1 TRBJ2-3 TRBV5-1 ASSQRTGGYSSTDTQY
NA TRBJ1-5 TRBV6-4 ASRTREGYHQPQH